A single sample gave rise to the 13 T cell receptor beta chains below, sequenced in a study of T cell repertoires in cytomegalovirus infection. TCRdb re-analysed the reads in MiXCR, keeping a single row per CDR3 protein. The sample has fewer than 550,000 distinct CDR3 sequences, roughly 31% seen once. Source material: PBMCs. Receptors originate from a human donor in good health (CMV status not recorded). Some clones in this sample may be carry-over from other donors' samples.

This clonotype was detected only a few times. The gene calls are TRBV5-1 and TRBJ1-6; no reliable D call. CDR1 SGHRS and CDR2 YFSETQ come from the germline V gene. The CDR3 contains 17 residues. Trimming removed 0 bases from V and 0 bases from J, with 10 bases in between. Written as DNA, the CDR3 is TGCGCCAGCAGCTTGGAGGCGTCAAGCTCCTATAATTCACCCCTCCACTTT. It codes for CASSLEASSSYNSPLHF.

This chain connects TRBV6-6 to TRBJ1-1; 8 bases fit TRBD1. V was clipped by 4 bases and J by 1 base; unmatched bases: 5. The CDR3 totals 15 residues. Germline CDR1 MNHNY, CDR2 SVGAGI (reference sequence). DNA of the CDR3: TGTGCCAGCAGTTTCCGGACAGGGCAGAACACTGAAGCTTTCTTT. Its translation: CASSFRTGQNTEAFF.

V is TRBV19 and J is TRBJ1-2, with D possibly matching TRBD1 (5 bases). Germline V lookup: CDR1 LNHDA, CDR2 SQIVND (reference sequence). The CDR3 loop spans 13 amino acids. The V end lost 5 bases, the J end lost 4 bases, and 11 bases lay between the germline ends. CDR3: CASSADSIYGYTF. The CDR3 region has the DNA TGTGCCAGTAGTGCAGACAGTATCTATGGCTACACCTTC.

In this sample, this clonotype turned up once. The V call is TRBV4-1, the J call TRBJ1-2, with 8 positions matching TRBD1. V shed 3 bases, J shed 2 bases, and the junction held 5 bases outside the gene matches. CDR1 is MGHRA, CDR2 YSYEKL, per germline. This CDR3 has 15 residues. For the CDR3, the DNA is TGCGCCAGCAGCCAGACAGGGGCGGAGAACTATGGCTACACCTTC. It specifies CASSQTGAENYGYTF.

The gene calls are TRBV5-4 and TRBJ2-7, with a tentative D call TRBD2 (5 bases). The CDR3 is made up of 16 amino acids. The V end was cut by 1 base, the J end by 0 bases, with 14 bases between. CDR1 is SGHNT and CDR2 is YYREEE in the germline V gene (reference sequence). In nucleotides, the CDR3 is TGTGCCAGCAGCTTGAAAGGCGGGCATAGCTCCTACGAGCAGTACTTC. Its protein product is CASSLKGGHSSYEQYF.

This clonotype turned up a few times. The rearrangement links TRBV19 to TRBJ1-1; D perhaps matches TRBD1 (5 bases). This CDR3 has 13 residues. Germline loops: CDR1 LNHDA, CDR2 SQIVND (reference sequence). V lost 4 bases and J 3 bases, leaving 9 bases between the germline ends. DNA of the CDR3: TGTGCCAGTAGTAAGGGGATTGACACTGAAGCTTTCTTT. Translating gives CASSKGIDTEAFF.

The rearrangement joins TRBV24-1 to TRBJ2-5, with 8 bases lining up with TRBD1. Germline V gene sequence: CDR1 KGHDR, CDR2 SFDVKD. J lost 5 bases, V lost 1 base, and 8 bases had no gene match. This CDR3 has 16 residues. This CDR3 reads CATSDFLGGQGETQYF. The CDR3 DNA follows: TGTGCCACCAGTGATTTCCTTGGAGGACAGGGCGAGACCCAGTACTTC.

CDR3 region: CASSSPTDPHYEQYF. As DNA, the CDR3 is TGTGCCAGCAGCTCCCCGACGGACCCCCACTACGAGCAGTACTTC. The chain uses TRBV7-4 and TRBJ2-7, with D uncertain. Trimming left V 4 bases short and J 3 bases short, with 16 bases between. The germline gives CDR1 SGHVT, CDR2 SQSDAQ. CDR3 size: 15 residues. The full variable domain, its missing parts supplied by reference TRBV7-4 and TRBJ2-7, is GAGVSQSPRYKVAKRGRDVALRCDSISGHVTLYWYRQTLGQGSEVLTYSQSDAQRDKSGRPSGRFSAERPERSVSTLKIQRTEQGDSAVYLCASSSPTDPHYEQYFGPGTRLTVT.

In this sample, this clonotype turned up many times. The chain combines TRBV14 with TRBJ2-6, with D unresolved. CDR1 is SGHDN and CDR2 is FVKESK in the germline V gene. This CDR3 contains 15 residues. V was trimmed by 2 bases and J by 2 bases, leaving 7 bases between them. The CDR3 loop is CASSQLFPGANVLTF. The CDR3 DNA follows: TGTGCCAGCAGCCAACTTTTCCCTGGGGCCAACGTCCTGACTTTC.

The chain employs TRBV10-3 and TRBJ1-1; D is perhaps TRBD1 (5 bases). CDR3 size: 11 residues. Germline loops: CDR1 ENHRY, CDR2 SYGVKD. Trimming took off 6 bases at V and 8 bases at J, with 10 bases between the two ends. Here the CDR3 reads CAIRQDGEAFF. The DNA for the CDR3 is TGTGCCATCAGACAGGACGGCGAAGCTTTCTTT.

V usage is TRBV12-3 or TRBV12-4 and J usage is TRBJ2-5; 8 bases are shared with TRBD1. The CDR3 sequence is 18 residues long. V gave up 5 bases and J gave up 1 base; unmatched junction bases: 15. CDR3 residues: CASSTSDPHRGVQETQYF. For the CDR3, the DNA is TGTGCCAGCAGTACTTCCGACCCCCACAGGGGGGTCCAAGAGACCCAGTACTTC.

This sequence joins TRBV12-3 or TRBV12-4 and TRBJ1-5; TRBD1 might be the D (5 bases). This CDR3 region has 15 residues. The V end was cut by 4 bases, the J end by 6 bases, with 16 bases between. CDR3 loop: CASSSRMDTFQPQHF. Here the CDR3 DNA reads TGTGCCAGCAGTTCTAGAATGGACACTTTTCAGCCCCAGCATTTT.

The chain employs TRBV6-1 and TRBJ1-2; perhaps TRBD1 as D (5 bases). V lost 8 bases and J lost 4, with 17 bases in between. The length of the CDR3 is 14 residues. The germline gives CDR1 MNHNS, CDR2 SASEGT. CDR3 coding DNA: TGTGCCAGCGTTCCGGGGGGGATAAGCTATGGCTACACCTTC. Translating gives CASVPGGISYGYTF.